The 24 T cell receptor beta chains presented below share a single source sample, sequenced in a study of blood T cell repertoires in COVID-19. Using immunoSEQ multiplex PCR, the repertoire was profiled, and TCRdb retains in-frame clones only, with some absent. The sample yields a few hundred thousand clones, about 90% seen once. Sequences were obtained from peripheral blood. The receptors here all came from a woman aged 35 to 49 with COVID-19, enrolled during active disease.

The J gene is TRBJ2-1, the V gene TRBV15; maybe TRBD2 (5 bases). Deletions cut 5 bases from V and 5 bases from J, with 16 bases between. This CDR3 region has 15 residues. CDR1 is LNHNV, CDR2 YYDKDF, per germline (reference sequence). The CDR3 sequence: CATSDLRPTNNEQFF. In DNA form, the CDR3 reads TGTGCCACCAGCGATCTCAGACCGACTAACAATGAGCAGTTCTTC.

This clone was seen only once. The chain recombines TRBV7-2 with TRBJ1-1; D gene uncertain. Germline V CDR1 and CDR2: SGHTA, FQGNSA. Trimming took 2 bases from V and 4 from J, leaving 17 bases between them. This CDR3 is built from 16 residues. The CDR3 spells CASSLKAFGSFTEAFF. The CDR3 region has the DNA TGTGCCAGCAGCTTAAAAGCGTTCGGGTCCTTCACTGAAGCTTTCTTT.

The chain is built from TRBV27 and TRBJ2-1; tentative D call: TRBD2 (6 bases). The CDR3 is made up of 16 amino acids. In germline, CDR1 is MNHEY, CDR2 SMNVEV (reference sequence). Trimming removed 1 base at V and 1 base at J, with 11 bases between. CDR3 bases: TGTGCCAGCAGTTTATATGGGGCGGGATCCTACAATGAGCAGTTCTTC. The encoded protein is CASSLYGAGSYNEQFF.

The V call is TRBV5-4, the J call TRBJ2-5, with TRBD1 matching 8 bases. With V trimmed by 4 bases and J by 2 bases, 16 bases remained unmatched. The CDR3 length is 18 residues. Germline V CDR1 and CDR2: SGHNT, YYREEE (reference sequence). The CDR3 bases are TGTGCCAGCAGCATCGGACAGGGAGCGCCCTCCATTCAAGAGACCCAGTACTTC. It encodes CASSIGQGAPSIQETQYF.

This clone was counted a few times. The chain has TRBV27 and TRBJ1-1; a weak D match, TRBD1 (5 bases). This CDR3 contains 13 residues. With 3 bases removed from V and 11 bases from J, the gap between germline ends came to 16 bases. CDR1 is MNHEY and CDR2 is SMNVEV in the germline V gene (reference sequence). The DNA of the CDR3 is TGTGCCAGCAGTTTGTCTCAGGGCCAAGGGGCTTTCTTT. Protein product: CASSLSQGQGAFF.

A remark on this clone: The same CDR3 can be traced to other DNA sequences in this sample. The chain links TRBV28 to TRBJ2-1; 10 bases are a match to TRBD2. With V trimmed by 7 bases and J by 3 bases, 3 bases remained unmatched. This CDR3 is 14 amino acids long. Germline V gives CDR1 MDHEN, CDR2 SYDVKM. CDR3 residues: CASTSGGYYNEQFF. The CDR3 DNA is TGTGCCAGCACTAGCGGGGGTTACTACAATGAGCAGTTCTTC.

With respect to this clone: This sample also contains other DNA sequences that code for the same CDR3. The chain is built from TRBV27 and TRBJ2-5; TRBD1 is a possible D gene (5 bases). Looked up from germline, CDR1 is MNHEY and CDR2 is SMNVEV (reference sequence). The CDR3 is made up of 14 amino acids. V was clipped by 2 bases and J by 1 base, with 8 bases between them. The CDR3 sequence is CASSLIGVQETQYF. For the CDR3, the DNA is TGTGCCAGCAGTTTAATAGGGGTCCAAGAGACCCAGTACTTC.

The chain joins TRBV18 to TRBJ2-7; 7 nucleotides agree with TRBD1. With V trimmed by 3 bases and J by 5 bases, 10 bases remained unmatched. The germline gives CDR1 KGHSH, CDR2 LQKENI. CDR3 size: 15 residues. The CDR3 DNA is TGTGCCAGCTCACCTCTCTCCACAGGGGAACACGAGCAGTACTTC. This encodes CASSPLSTGEHEQYF. Filled out from reference TRBV18 and TRBJ2-7, the complete variable domain reads NAGVMQNPRHLVRRRGQEARLRCSPMKGHSHVYWYRQLPEEGLKFMVYLQKENIIDESGMPKERFSAEFPKEGPSILRIQQVVRGDSAAYFCASSPLSTGEHEQYFGPGTRLTVT.

The rearrangement links TRBV7-9 to TRBJ1-6; 11 nucleotides align to TRBD1. The germline V gene has CDR1 SEHNR and CDR2 FQNEAQ (reference sequence). The CDR3 has 15 amino acids. The trim removed 5 bases at V and 9 bases at J, leaving 6 bases unmatched. CDR3: CASSPVGQGASPLHF. In nucleotides, the CDR3 is TGTGCCAGCAGCCCCGTCGGACAGGGGGCTTCACCCCTCCACTTT.

The gene calls are TRBV19 and TRBJ1-2; D unclear. The CDR3 is made up of 15 amino acids. Germline V gene sequence: CDR1 LNHDA, CDR2 SQIVND (reference sequence). Trimming removed 6 bases from V and 6 bases from J, with 20 bases in between. The DNA for the CDR3 is TGTGCCAGTAGAGAGGGTATGAATGCGATGGATGGCTACACCTTC. The encoded protein is CASREGMNAMDGYTF.

This chain uses TRBV4-1 with TRBJ1-5; 10 bases fit TRBD1. The CDR3 consists of 17 residues. CDR1 is MGHRA, CDR2 YSYEKL, per germline. J gave up 4 bases and V 0 bases, and 6 bases lay outside the gene matches. Here the CDR3 DNA reads TGCGCCAGCAGCCAAGATTTCGGGACAGGGGCGAATCAGCCCCAGCATTTT. This codes for CASSQDFGTGANQPQHF.

This chain uses TRBV20-1 with TRBJ2-7; 8 nucleotides match TRBD1. V lost 4 bases and J lost 6; bases outside the gene matches: 2. The CDR3 loop spans 11 amino acids. The V gene's germline CDR1 is DFQATT and CDR2 SNEGSKA (reference sequence). The CDR3 protein is CSATGTGEQYF. The CDR3 DNA reads as TGCAGTGCTACCGGGACAGGCGAGCAGTACTTC.

The CDR3 protein is CASSLVEGKNTEAFF. CDR3 bases: TGTGCCAGCAGCTTAGTGGAGGGCAAGAACACTGAAGCTTTCTTT. J is TRBJ1-1 and V is TRBV7-9; no definite D call. Trimming left V 1 base short and J 1 base short, with 10 bases between. The CDR3 length is 15 residues. Looked up from germline, CDR1 is SEHNR and CDR2 is FQNEAQ (reference sequence). The full variable domain, in which reference TRBV7-9 and TRBJ1-1 provide the parts outside the CDR3, is DTGVSQNPRHKITKRGQNVTFRCDPISEHNRLYWYRQTLGQGPEFLTYFQNEAQLEKSRLLSDRFSAERPKGSFSTLEIQRTEQGDSAMYLCASSLVEGKNTEAFFGQGTRLTVV.

This chain connects TRBV20-1 to TRBJ1-3; D is undetermined. Per germline, CDR1 DFQATT and CDR2 SNEGSKA (reference sequence). Trimming took off 3 bases at V and 1 base at J, with 7 bases between the two ends. The length of the CDR3 is 13 residues. This chain's CDR3 is CSASRASGNTIYF. The CDR3 DNA reads as TGCAGTGCTAGTCGAGCGTCTGGAAACACCATATATTTT.

This clone has a handful of counts. Here the CDR3 DNA reads TGTGCCAGCAGCTTAGCCTCGACAGCCTATGGCTACACCTTC. Residues: CASSLASTAYGYTF. The rearrangement uses TRBV7-9 and TRBJ1-2; perhaps TRBD1 as D (5 bases). Germline loops: CDR1 SEHNR, CDR2 FQNEAQ (reference sequence). Trimming took 0 bases from V and 4 from J, leaving 9 bases between them. CDR3 length equals 14 residues. Full variable domain (outside the CDR3, taken from reference TRBV7-9 and TRBJ1-2): DTGVSQNPRHKITKRGQNVTFRCDPISEHNRLYWYRQTLGQGPEFLTYFQNEAQLEKSRLLSDRFSAERPKGSFSTLEIQRTEQGDSAMYLCASSLASTAYGYTFGSGTRLTVV.

In this sample, this clone turned up once. The chain uses TRBV29-1 and TRBJ2-7; 7 nucleotides align to TRBD1. With V trimmed by 4 bases and J by 7 bases, 13 bases remained unmatched. Germline V gene sequence: CDR1 SQVTM, CDR2 ANQGSEA. This CDR3 has 14 amino acids. This chain's CDR3 is CSVARGIQESEQYF. CDR3 sequence (DNA): TGCAGCGTTGCCAGGGGGATACAGGAGTCTGAGCAGTACTTC.

This rearrangement joins TRBV7-9 to TRBJ2-1; 11 bases fit TRBD1. The germline gives CDR1 SEHNR, CDR2 FQNEAQ (reference sequence). The V segment lost 5 bases and the J segment 6 bases; nucleotides outside the gene matches: 6. The CDR3 length is 15 residues. Here the CDR3 reads CASSLGQGAGNEQFF. The CDR3 DNA reads TGTGCCAGCAGCCTTGGACAGGGGGCGGGCAATGAGCAGTTCTTC.

V is TRBV4-3 and J is TRBJ1-5; 9 bases are shared with TRBD1. V trimming: 0 bases; J trimming: 4 bases; junction bases outside the gene matches: 4. Germline assignment: CDR1 LGHNA and CDR2 YSLEER. The CDR3 extends over 16 amino acids. The CDR3 DNA reads as TGCGCCAGCAGCCAAGATTTCGGACAGGGGAATCAGCCCCAGCATTTT. It translates to CASSQDFGQGNQPQHF.

The chain employs TRBV24-1 and TRBJ1-5; 9 bases match TRBD1. The germline V gene encodes CDR1 KGHDR and CDR2 SFDVKD. Losses at the gene ends were 4 bases for V and 4 bases for J; bases not matched to a gene: 7. This CDR3 spans 16 amino acids. DNA of the CDR3: TGTGCCACCAGTGACGTCGGGGACAGGGAGAATCAGCCCCAGCATTTT. Amino acids: CATSDVGDRENQPQHF.

The CDR3 sequence is CASSLSTGNNQPQHF. For the CDR3, the DNA is TGTGCCAGCAGTTTATCGACAGGGAACAATCAGCCCCAGCATTTT. The gene calls are TRBV27 and TRBJ1-5; 7 bases line up with TRBD1. This CDR3 contains 15 residues. The V gene end was trimmed by 0 bases and the J gene end by 3 bases; junction bases not matched to a gene: 2. Germline V gene sequence: CDR1 MNHEY, CDR2 SMNVEV (reference sequence).

Details on this clone: This sample also contains other DNA sequences that code for the same CDR3. The rearrangement links TRBV9 to TRBJ2-7, with a tentative D call TRBD1 (5 bases). Looked up from germline, CDR1 is SGDLS and CDR2 is YYNGEE. The CDR3 has 14 residues. V lost 0 bases and J 2 bases, leaving 9 bases between the germline ends. The CDR3 loop is CASSVGAGPYEQYF. Written as DNA, the CDR3 is TGTGCCAGCAGCGTAGGGGCAGGGCCCTACGAGCAGTACTTC.

This clone was found once. This chain uses TRBV15 with TRBJ1-1, with D perhaps matching TRBD1 (5 bases). The germline V gene has CDR1 LNHNV and CDR2 YYDKDF (reference sequence). The CDR3 length is 15 residues. V gave up 0 bases and J gave up 0 bases, with 8 bases separating them. The CDR3 DNA is TGTGCCACCAGCAGAGATGGGGCGATGAACACTGAAGCTTTCTTT. It is translated as CATSRDGAMNTEAFF.

The chain joins TRBV19 to TRBJ1-2, with 8 bases lining up with TRBD1. V lost 5 bases to trimming and J lost 4 bases; unmatched junction nucleotides: 3. The CDR3 has 13 amino acids. The germline V gene encodes CDR1 LNHDA and CDR2 SQIVND (reference sequence). The CDR3 DNA is TGTGCCAGTAGTGCGGACAGGGTCTATGGCTACACCTTC. As protein: CASSADRVYGYTF.

V is TRBV27 and J is TRBJ2-3; 11 bases align to TRBD1. The CDR3 consists of 17 residues. Germline V gives CDR1 MNHEY, CDR2 SMNVEV (reference sequence). Trimming took 2 bases from V and 3 from J; bases not matched to a gene: 7. CDR3 bases: TGTGCCAGCAGTTTAGTTGGACAGGGGGCTGGGACAGATACGCAGTATTTT. Its protein product is CASSLVGQGAGTDTQYF.